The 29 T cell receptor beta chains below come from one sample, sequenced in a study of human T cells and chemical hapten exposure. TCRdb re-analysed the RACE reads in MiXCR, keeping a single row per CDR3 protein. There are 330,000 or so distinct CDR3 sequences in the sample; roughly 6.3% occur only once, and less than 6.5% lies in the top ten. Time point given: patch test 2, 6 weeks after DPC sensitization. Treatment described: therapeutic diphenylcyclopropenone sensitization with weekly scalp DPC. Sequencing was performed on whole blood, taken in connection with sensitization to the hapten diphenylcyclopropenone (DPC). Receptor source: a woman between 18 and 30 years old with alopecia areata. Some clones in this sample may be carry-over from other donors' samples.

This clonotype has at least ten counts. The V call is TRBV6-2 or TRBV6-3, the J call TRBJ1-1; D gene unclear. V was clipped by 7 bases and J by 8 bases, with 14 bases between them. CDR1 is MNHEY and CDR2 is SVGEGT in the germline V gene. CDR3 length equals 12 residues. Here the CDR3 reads CASTSPRSEAFF. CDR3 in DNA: TGTGCCAGCACCTCCCCCCGGAGCGAAGCTTTCTTT.

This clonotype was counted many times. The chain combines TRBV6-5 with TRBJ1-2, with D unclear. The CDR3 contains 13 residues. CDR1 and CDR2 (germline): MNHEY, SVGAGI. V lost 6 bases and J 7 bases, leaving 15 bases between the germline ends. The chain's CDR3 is CASRSSTELGYTF. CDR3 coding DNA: TGTGCCAGCAGGTCTTCGACGGAGCTTGGCTACACCTTC.

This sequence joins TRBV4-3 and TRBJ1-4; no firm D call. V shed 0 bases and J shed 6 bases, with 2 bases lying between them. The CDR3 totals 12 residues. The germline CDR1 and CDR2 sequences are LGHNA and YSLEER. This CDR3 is CASSQDDEKLFF. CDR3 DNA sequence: TGCGCCAGCAGCCAAGATGATGAAAAACTGTTTTTT.

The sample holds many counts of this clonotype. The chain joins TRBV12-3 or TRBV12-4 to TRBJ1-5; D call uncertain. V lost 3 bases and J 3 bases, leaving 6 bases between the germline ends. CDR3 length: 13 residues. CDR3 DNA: TGTGCCAGCAGTTTGGATGTCAATCAGCCCCAGCATTTT. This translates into CASSLDVNQPQHF.

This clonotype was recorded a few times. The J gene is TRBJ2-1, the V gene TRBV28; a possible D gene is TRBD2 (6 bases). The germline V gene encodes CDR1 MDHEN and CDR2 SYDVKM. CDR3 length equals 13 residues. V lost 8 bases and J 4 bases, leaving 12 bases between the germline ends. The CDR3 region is CASEGTPYNEQFF. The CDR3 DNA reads TGTGCCAGCGAGGGGACTCCGTACAATGAGCAGTTCTTC. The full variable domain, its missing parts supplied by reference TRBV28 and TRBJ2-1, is DVKVTQSSRYLVKRTGEKVFLECVQDMDHENMFWYRQDPGLGLRLIYFSYDVKMKEKGDIPEGYSVSREKKERFSLILESASTNQTSMYLCASEGTPYNEQFFGPGTRLTVL.

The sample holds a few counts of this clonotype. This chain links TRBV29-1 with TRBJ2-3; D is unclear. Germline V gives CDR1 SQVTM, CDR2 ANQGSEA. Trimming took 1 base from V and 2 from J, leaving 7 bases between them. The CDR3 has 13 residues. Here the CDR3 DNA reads TGCAGCGTTGAAGCGGCCTACACAGATACGCAGTATTTT. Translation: CSVEAAYTDTQYF.

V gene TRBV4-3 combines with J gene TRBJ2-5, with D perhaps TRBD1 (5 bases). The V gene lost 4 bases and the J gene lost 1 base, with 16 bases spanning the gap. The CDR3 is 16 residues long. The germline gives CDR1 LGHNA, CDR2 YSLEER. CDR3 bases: TGCGCCAGCAGCCCCAAGGCAGGACACAGCCAAGAGACCCAGTACTTC. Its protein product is CASSPKAGHSQETQYF.

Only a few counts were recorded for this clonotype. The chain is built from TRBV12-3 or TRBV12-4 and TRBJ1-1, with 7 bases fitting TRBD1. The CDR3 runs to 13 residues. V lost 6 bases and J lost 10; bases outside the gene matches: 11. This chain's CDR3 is CASSQETGLGAFF. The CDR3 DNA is TGTGCCAGCAGCCAGGAGACAGGGCTCGGAGCTTTCTTT.

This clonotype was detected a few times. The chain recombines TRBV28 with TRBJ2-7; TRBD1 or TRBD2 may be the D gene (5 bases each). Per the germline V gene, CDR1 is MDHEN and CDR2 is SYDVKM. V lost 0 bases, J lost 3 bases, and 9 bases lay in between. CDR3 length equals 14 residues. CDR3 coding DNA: TGTGCCAGCAGTTTATGGCTGGGGGACTACGAGCAGTACTTC. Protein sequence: CASSLWLGDYEQYF.

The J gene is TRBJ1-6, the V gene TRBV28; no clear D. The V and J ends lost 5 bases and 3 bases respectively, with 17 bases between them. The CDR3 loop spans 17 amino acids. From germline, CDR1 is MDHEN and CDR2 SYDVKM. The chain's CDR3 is CASSPPWLRDYNSPLHF. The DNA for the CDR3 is TGTGCCAGCAGTCCCCCTTGGCTAAGAGACTATAATTCACCCCTCCACTTT.

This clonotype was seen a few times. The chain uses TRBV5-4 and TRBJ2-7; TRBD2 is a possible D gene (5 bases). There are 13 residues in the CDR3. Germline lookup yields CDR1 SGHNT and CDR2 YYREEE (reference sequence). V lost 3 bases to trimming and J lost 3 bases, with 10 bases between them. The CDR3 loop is CASSSAVYYEQYF. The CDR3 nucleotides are TGTGCCAGCAGCTCAGCGGTGTACTACGAGCAGTACTTC.

The CDR3 protein is CASHDRNTEAFF. The DNA of the CDR3 is TGCGCCAGCCATGACAGGAACACTGAAGCTTTCTTT. The chain joins TRBV5-1 to TRBJ1-1, with D maybe TRBD1 (5 bases). Trimming took 7 bases from V and 1 from J, leaving 8 bases between them. Germline CDR1 SGHRS, CDR2 YFSETQ. This CDR3 region has 12 residues.

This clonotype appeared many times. This CDR3 reads CASSQGSDTEAFF. DNA of the CDR3: TGTGCCAGCAGCCAGGGTTCGGACACTGAAGCTTTCTTT. The chain carries TRBV14 and TRBJ1-1; D uncertain. The CDR3 spans 13 residues. The germline gives CDR1 SGHDN, CDR2 FVKESK. The V and J ends lost 3 bases and 3 bases respectively, with 8 bases between them.

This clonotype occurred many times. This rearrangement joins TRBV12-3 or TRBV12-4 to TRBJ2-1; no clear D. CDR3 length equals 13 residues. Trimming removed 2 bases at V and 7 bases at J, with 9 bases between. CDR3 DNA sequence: TGTGCCAGCAGTTTACGTAGGCTAAATGAGCAGTTCTTC. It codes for CASSLRRLNEQFF.

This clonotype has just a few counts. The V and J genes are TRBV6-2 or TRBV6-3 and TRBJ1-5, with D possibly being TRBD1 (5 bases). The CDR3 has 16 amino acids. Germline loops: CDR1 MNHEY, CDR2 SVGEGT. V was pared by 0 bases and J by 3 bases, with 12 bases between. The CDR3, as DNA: TGTGCCAGCAGTTACTCGAAGGGGTGGGACAATCAGCCCCAGCATTTT. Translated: CASSYSKGWDNQPQHF.

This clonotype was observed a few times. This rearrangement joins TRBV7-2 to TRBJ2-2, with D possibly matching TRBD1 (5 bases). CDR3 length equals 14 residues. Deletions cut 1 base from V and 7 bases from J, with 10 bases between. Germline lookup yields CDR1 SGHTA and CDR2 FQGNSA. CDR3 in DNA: TGTGCCAGCAGCTTAGGTCAAGGGGACGGGGAGCTGTTTTTT. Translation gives CASSLGQGDGELFF.

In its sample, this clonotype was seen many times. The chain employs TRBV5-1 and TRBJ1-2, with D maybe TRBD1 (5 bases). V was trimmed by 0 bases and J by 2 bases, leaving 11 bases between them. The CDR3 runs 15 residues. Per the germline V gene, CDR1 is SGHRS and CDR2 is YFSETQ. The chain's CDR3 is CASSLGDGANYGYTF. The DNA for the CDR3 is TGCGCCAGCAGCTTGGGGGACGGCGCCAACTATGGCTACACCTTC.

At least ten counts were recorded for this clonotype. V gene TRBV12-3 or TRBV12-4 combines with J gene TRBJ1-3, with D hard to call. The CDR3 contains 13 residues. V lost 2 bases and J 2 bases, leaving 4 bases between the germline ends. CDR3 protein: CASSLNAGNTIYF. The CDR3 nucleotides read TGTGCCAGCAGTTTAAACGCTGGAAACACCATATATTTT.

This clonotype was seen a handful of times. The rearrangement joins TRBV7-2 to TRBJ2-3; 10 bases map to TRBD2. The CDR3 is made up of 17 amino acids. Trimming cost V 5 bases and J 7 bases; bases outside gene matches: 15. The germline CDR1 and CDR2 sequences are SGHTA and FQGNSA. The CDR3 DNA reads TGTGCCAGCAGCCTTACGTGGTCAGCGGGGGGGCCTTATACGCAGTATTTT. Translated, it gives CASSLTWSAGGPYTQYF.

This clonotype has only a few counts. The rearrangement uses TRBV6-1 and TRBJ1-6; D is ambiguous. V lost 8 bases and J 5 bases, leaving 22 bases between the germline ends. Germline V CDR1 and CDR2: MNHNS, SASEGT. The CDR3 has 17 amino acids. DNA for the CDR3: TGTGCCAGCCAACTCTGGCCCCCTCGGGCCCATAATTCACCCCTCCACTTT. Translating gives CASQLWPPRAHNSPLHF.

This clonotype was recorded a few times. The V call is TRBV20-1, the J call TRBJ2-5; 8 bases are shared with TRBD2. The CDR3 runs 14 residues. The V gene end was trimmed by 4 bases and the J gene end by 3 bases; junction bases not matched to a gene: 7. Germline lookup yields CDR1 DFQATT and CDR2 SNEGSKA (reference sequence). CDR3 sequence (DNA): TGCAGTGCTATCCGGGGGGGCCGCGAAGAGACCCAGTACTTC. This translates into CSAIRGGREETQYF.

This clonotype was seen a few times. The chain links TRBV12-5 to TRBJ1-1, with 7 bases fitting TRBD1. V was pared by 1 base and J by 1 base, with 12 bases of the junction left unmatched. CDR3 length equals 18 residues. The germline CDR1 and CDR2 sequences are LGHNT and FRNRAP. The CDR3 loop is CASGLGQPGTAKNTEAFF. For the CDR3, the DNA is TGTGCTAGTGGTTTGGGACAGCCCGGGACAGCTAAGAACACTGAAGCTTTCTTT.

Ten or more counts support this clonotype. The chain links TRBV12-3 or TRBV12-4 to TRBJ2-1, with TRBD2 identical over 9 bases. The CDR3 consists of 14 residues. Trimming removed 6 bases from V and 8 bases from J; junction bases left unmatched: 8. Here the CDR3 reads CASRGLAVLDEQFF. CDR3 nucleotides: TGTGCCAGCAGGGGACTAGCCGTATTGGATGAGCAGTTCTTC.

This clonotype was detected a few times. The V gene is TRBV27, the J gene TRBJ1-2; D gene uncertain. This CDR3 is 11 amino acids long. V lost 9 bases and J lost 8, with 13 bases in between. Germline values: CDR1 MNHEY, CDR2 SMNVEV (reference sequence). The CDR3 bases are TGTGCCAGTTTGAGCCCAGTCGGCTACACCTTC. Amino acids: CASLSPVGYTF.

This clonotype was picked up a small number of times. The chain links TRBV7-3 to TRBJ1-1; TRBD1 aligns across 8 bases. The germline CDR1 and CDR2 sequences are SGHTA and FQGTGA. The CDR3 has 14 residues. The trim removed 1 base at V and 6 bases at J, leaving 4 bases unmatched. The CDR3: CASSLNRGEPEAFF. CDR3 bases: TGTGCCAGCAGCTTAAACAGGGGGGAGCCTGAAGCTTTCTTT. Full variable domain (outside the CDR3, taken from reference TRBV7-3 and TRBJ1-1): GAGVSQTPSNKVTEKGKYVELRCDPISGHTALYWYRQSLGQGPEFLIYFQGTGAADDSGLPNDRFFAVRPEGSVSTLKIQRTERGDSAVYLCASSLNRGEPEAFFGQGTRLTVV.

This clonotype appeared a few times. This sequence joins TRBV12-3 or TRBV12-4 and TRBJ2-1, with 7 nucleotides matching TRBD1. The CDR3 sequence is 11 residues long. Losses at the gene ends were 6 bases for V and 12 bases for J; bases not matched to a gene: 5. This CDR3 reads CASSLRDRQFF. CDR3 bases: TGTGCCAGCAGCCTCCGGGACAGGCAGTTCTTC.

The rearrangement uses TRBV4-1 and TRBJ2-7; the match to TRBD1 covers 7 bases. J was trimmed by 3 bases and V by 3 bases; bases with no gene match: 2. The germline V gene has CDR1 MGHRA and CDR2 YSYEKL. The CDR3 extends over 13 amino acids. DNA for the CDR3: TGCGCCAGCAGCCATACAGGGGACTACGAGCAGTACTTC. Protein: CASSHTGDYEQYF.

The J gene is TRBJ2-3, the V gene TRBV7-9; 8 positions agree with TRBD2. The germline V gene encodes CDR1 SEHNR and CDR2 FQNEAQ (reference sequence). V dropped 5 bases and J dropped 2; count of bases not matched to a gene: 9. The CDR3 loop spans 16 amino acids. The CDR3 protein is CASSPTGAGVTDTQYF. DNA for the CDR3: TGTGCCAGCAGCCCCACAGGAGCGGGGGTCACAGATACGCAGTATTTT.

This chain's CDR3 is CASSSRRLADHYNEQFF. Written as DNA, the CDR3 is TGTGCCAGCAGTTCTCGGAGACTAGCGGATCATTACAATGAGCAGTTCTTC. V gene TRBV6-2 or TRBV6-3 combines with J gene TRBJ2-1; 9 nucleotides line up with TRBD2. V lost 4 bases to trimming and J lost 4 bases; unmatched junction nucleotides: 11. Germline V lookup: CDR1 MNHEY, CDR2 SVGEGT. The CDR3 loop spans 17 amino acids.